The entry below gives a single T cell receptor (beta chain) sequence along with its context. Profiled with immunoSEQ multiplex PCR; TCRdb holds only in-frame clones, not every one. In the table there are 80,000 or so clones, roughly 92% of which are singletons. This entry comes from a study of control samples from healthy donors and cancer patients. Per germline, CDR1 SGHAT and CDR2 FQNNGV. The CDR3 spans 15 residues. V lost 3 bases and J lost 0, with 11 bases in between. The chain joins TRBV11-2 to TRBJ1-1; maybe TRBD1 (5 bases). Sample: blood. The receptor's source is a woman in her fifties or sixties in good health. The CDR3 nucleotides are TGTGCCAGCAGCTTTACAGGTAACATGAACACTGAAGCTTTCTTT. This gives the protein CASSFTGNMNTEAFF.